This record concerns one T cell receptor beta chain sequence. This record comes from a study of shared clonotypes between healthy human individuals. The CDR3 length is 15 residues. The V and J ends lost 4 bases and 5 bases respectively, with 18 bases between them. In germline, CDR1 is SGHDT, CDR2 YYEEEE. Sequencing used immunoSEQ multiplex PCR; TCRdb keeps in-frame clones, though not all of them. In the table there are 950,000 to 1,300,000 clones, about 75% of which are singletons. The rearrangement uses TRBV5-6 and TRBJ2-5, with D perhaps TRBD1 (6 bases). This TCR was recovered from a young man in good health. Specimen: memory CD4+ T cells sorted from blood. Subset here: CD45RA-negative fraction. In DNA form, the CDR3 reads TGTGCCAGCAGCACCGGACAGCCCTGGGGGGAGACCCAGTACTTC. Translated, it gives CASSTGQPWGETQYF.